Sequencing of this T cell receptor (beta chain) was carried out in a study of blood T cells in healthy people across ages. Using a J-beta primer mix together with a sample-barcoded 5' primer, a second PCR was run for roughly 7 to 12 cycles. In TCRdb, the 5' RACE reads were re-called with MiXCR into one record per CDR3 protein. The sample lists 550,000 to 600,000 distinct CDR3 sequences, 25% to 30% seen once, with around 20% in the top ten. The source is a woman aged 70-85 years in good health. What was sequenced was blood.

The CDR3 loop reads CSARVQGSGNTIYF. The CDR3 nucleotides are TGCAGTGCTAGAGTACAGGGCTCTGGAAACACCATATATTTT. The rearrangement joins TRBV20-1 to TRBJ1-3; a weak D match, TRBD1 (6 bases). Germline V gives CDR1 DFQATT, CDR2 SNEGSKA (reference sequence). This CDR3 comprises 14 residues. The V and J ends lost 1 base and 0 bases respectively, with 7 bases between them.